The next 5 T cell receptor beta chains were all read from a single sample in a study of human T cells and chemical hapten exposure. Sample time point: pre-sensitization, week 0. Treatment described: therapeutic diphenylcyclopropenone sensitization with weekly scalp DPC. From the RACE reads, TCRdb called clonotypes with MiXCR, one entry per CDR3 protein. The sample has 180,000 or so distinct CDR3 sequences; 25% to 30% are singletons. Sequenced material: whole blood, taken in connection with sensitization to the hapten diphenylcyclopropenone (DPC). Source of these receptors: a woman aged 25 to 39 with alopecia areata. Some clones in this sample may be carry-over from other donors' samples.

This rearrangement joins TRBV20-1 to TRBJ2-3, with D possibly called TRBD1 or TRBD2 (6 bases each). Looked up from germline, CDR1 is DFQATT and CDR2 is SNEGSKA (reference sequence). CDR3 length: 14 residues. V was trimmed by 4 bases and J by 0 bases, leaving 11 bases between them. The CDR3 DNA reads as TGCAGTGCTACCCGGGGGCCTAGCACAGATACGCAGTATTTT. The encoded protein is CSATRGPSTDTQYF.

The chain uses TRBV13 and TRBJ2-1, with 9 positions matching TRBD2. CDR1 is PRHDT and CDR2 is FYEKMQ in the germline V gene (reference sequence). The V segment lost 3 bases and the J segment 2 bases; nucleotides outside the gene matches: 8. The CDR3 totals 17 residues. The CDR3 reads CASSFNPSGVAYNEQFF. The CDR3 DNA reads TGTGCCAGCAGCTTTAATCCTAGCGGGGTTGCCTACAATGAGCAGTTCTTC.

A few counts support this clonotype. This chain uses TRBV29-1 with TRBJ2-5; 7 bases align to TRBD1. The germline V gene encodes CDR1 SQVTM and CDR2 ANQGSEA. This CDR3 is built from 12 residues. The junction had 0 bases not matched to a gene; V was cut back by 4 bases and J by 1 base. CDR3 bases: TGCAGCGTTGGGACAGGCCAAGAGACCCAGTACTTC. Translated: CSVGTGQETQYF.

In its sample, this clonotype was seen a few times. The chain's CDR3 is CASSGGTGGLRVETQYF. The CDR3 nucleotides read TGTGCCAGCAGCGGAGGGACAGGGGGTTTAAGGGTAGAGACCCAGTACTTC. The chain joins TRBV11-2 to TRBJ2-5, with 11 bases identical to TRBD1. There are 17 residues in the CDR3. V trimming: 5 bases; J trimming: 4 bases; junction bases outside the gene matches: 12. The germline V gene has CDR1 SGHAT and CDR2 FQNNGV.

The CDR3 loop is CASSRKTGDANEKLFF. CDR3 coding DNA: TGTGCCAGCAGCCGAAAGACAGGGGATGCTAATGAAAAACTGTTTTTT. The rearrangement uses TRBV4-2 and TRBJ1-4, with 8 bases fitting TRBD1. This CDR3 is 16 amino acids long. Germline V CDR1 and CDR2: LGHNA, YNFKEQ. The V gene end was trimmed by 4 bases and the J gene end by 3 bases; junction bases not matched to a gene: 7.